This TCR beta chain is drawn from a study of T cells in Graves' hyperthyroidism and ophthalmopathy. This clonotype has more than one count but fewer than ten. Germline trimming cut 4 bases from V and 2 bases from J; bases unmatched to any gene: 10. Germline CDR1 SGDLS, CDR2 YYNGEE. This CDR3 contains 17 residues. Amplification of TCR beta CDR3 regions was performed using RNA transcripts as template. First-round RT-PCR targeting the TCR CDR3 was performed with the HTBI primer set. TCRdb reprocessed the multiplex PCR reads via MiXCR and lists one record per CDR3 protein. In the table there are about 480,000 distinct CDR3 sequences, about 15% of which are singletons.

Sequenced material: blood. V is TRBV9 and J is TRBJ2-1, with 9 bases identical to TRBD2. This clonotype was obtained from a woman between 18 and 30 years old with Graves' hyperthyroidism. CDR3 nucleotide sequence: TGTGCCAGCAGCATGGGACTAGCTCAGGCCCCCTACAATGAGCAGTTCTTC. This encodes CASSMGLAQAPYNEQFF.